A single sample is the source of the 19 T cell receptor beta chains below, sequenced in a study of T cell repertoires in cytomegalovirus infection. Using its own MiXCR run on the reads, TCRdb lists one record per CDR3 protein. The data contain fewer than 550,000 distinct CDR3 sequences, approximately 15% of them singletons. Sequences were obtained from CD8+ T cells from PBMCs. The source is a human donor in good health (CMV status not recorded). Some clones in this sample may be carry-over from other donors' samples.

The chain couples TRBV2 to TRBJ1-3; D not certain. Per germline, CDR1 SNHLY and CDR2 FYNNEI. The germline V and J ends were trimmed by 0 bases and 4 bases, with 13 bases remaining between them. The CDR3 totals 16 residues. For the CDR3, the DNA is TGTGCCAGCAGTGAAGCGAAGGATTCGGGAGGAAACACCATATATTTT. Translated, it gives CASSEAKDSGGNTIYF.

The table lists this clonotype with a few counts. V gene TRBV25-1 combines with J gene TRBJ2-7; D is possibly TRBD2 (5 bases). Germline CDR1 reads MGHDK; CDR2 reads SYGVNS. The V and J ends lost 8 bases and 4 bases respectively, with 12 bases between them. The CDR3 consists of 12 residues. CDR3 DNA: TGTGCCAGCTCCGAGGGAAGGTACGAGCAGTACTTC. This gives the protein CASSEGRYEQYF.

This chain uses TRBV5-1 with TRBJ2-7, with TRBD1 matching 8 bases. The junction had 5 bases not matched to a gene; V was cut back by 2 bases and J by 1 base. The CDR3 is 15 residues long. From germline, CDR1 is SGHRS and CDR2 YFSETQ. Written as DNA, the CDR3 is TGCGCCAGCAGCTTAGAGACAGGGGCATCCTACGAGCAGTACTTC. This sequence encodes CASSLETGASYEQYF.

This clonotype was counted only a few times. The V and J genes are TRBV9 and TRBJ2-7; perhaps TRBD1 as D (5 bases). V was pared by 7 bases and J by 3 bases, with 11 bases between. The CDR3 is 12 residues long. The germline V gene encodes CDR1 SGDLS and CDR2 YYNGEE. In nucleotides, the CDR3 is TGTGCCAGCGGGCCAGGGAACTACGAGCAGTACTTC. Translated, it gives CASGPGNYEQYF.

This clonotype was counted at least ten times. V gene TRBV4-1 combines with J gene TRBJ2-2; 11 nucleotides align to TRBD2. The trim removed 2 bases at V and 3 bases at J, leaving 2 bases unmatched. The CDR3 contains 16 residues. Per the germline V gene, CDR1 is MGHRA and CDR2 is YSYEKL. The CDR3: CASSQRTSGYTGELFF. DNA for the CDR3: TGCGCCAGCAGCCAAAGGACTAGCGGGTACACCGGGGAGCTGTTTTTT.

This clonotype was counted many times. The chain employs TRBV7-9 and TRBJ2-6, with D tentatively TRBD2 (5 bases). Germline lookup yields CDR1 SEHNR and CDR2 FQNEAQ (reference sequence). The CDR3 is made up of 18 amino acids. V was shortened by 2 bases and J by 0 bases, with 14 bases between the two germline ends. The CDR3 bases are TGTGCCAGCAGCTTACCTACTGACGGGATCTCTGGGGCCAACGTCCTGACTTTC. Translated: CASSLPTDGISGANVLTF.

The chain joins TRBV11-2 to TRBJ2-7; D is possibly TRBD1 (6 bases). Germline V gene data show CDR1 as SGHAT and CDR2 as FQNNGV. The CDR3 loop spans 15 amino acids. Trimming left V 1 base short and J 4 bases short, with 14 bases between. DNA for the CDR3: TGTGCCAGCAGCTTAGGATGGGACAAAGTTTACGAGCAGTACTTC. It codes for CASSLGWDKVYEQYF.

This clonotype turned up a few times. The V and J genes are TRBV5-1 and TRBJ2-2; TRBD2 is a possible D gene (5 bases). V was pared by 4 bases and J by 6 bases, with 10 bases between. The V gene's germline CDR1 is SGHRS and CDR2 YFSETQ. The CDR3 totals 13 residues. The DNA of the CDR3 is TGCGCCAGCAGCACCCTAGCTCCCGGGGAGCTGTTTTTT. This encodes CASSTLAPGELFF. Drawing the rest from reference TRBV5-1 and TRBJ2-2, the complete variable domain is KAGVTQTPRYLIKTRGQQVTLSCSPISGHRSVSWYQQTPGQGLQFLFEYFSETQRNKGNFPGRFSGRQFSNSRSEMNVSTLELGDSALYLCASSTLAPGELFFGEGSRLTVL.

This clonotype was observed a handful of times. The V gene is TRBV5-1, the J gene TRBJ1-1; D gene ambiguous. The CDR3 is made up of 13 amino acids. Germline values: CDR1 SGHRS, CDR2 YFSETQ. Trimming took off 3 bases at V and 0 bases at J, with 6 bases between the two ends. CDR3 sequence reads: CASSSWLNTEAFF. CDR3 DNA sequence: TGCGCCAGCAGCTCCTGGCTGAACACTGAAGCTTTCTTT.

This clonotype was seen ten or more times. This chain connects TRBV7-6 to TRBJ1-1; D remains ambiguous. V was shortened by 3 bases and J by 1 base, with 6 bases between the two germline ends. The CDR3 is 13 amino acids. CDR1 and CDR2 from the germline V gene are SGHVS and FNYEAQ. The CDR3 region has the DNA TGTGCCAGCAGCTTCTCAACGAACACTGAAGCTTTCTTT. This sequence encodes CASSFSTNTEAFF.

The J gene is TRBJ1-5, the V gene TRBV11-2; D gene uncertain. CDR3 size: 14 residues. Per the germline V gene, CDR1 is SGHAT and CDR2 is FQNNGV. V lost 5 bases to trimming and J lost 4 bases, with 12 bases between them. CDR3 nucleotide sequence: TGTGCCAGCAGCCTCGGGAACGTTAATCAGCCCCAGCATTTT. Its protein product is CASSLGNVNQPQHF.

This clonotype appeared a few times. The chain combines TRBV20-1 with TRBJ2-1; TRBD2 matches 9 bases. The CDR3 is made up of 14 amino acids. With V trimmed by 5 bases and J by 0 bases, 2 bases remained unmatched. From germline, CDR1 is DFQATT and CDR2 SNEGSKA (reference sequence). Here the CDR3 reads CSAPAGGSYNEQFF. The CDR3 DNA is TGCAGTGCTCCAGCGGGGGGCTCCTACAATGAGCAGTTCTTC.

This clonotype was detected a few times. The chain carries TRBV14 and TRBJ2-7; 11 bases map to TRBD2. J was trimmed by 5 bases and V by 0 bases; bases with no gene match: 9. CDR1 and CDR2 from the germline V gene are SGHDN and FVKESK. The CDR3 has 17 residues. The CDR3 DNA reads TGTGCCAGCAGCCAAGAAGCGACTAGCGGGGAGGGCCACGAGCAGTACTTC. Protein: CASSQEATSGEGHEQYF.

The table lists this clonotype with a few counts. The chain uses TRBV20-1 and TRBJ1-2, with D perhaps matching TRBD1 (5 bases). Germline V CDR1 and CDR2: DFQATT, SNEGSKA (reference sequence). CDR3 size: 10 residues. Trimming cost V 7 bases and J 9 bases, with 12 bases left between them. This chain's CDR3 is CSVLQARYTF. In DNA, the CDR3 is TGCAGTGTCTTACAGGCCCGCTACACCTTC.

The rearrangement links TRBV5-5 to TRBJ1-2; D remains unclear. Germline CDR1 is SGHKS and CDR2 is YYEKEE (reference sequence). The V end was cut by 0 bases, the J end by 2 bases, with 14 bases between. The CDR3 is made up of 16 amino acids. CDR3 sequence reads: CASSLGGRMINYGYTF. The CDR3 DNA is TGTGCCAGCAGCTTGGGAGGACGGATGATCAACTATGGCTACACCTTC.

The CDR3 sequence is CASSPRQGTRNTEAFF. DNA of the CDR3: TGTGCCAGCAGTCCCCGACAGGGGACAAGGAACACTGAAGCTTTCTTT. The rearrangement joins TRBV27 to TRBJ1-1, with 8 bases identical to TRBD1. Per the germline V gene, CDR1 is MNHEY and CDR2 is SMNVEV (reference sequence). J lost 1 base, V lost 5 bases, and 9 bases had no gene match. The CDR3 extends over 16 amino acids.

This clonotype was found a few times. The CDR3 nucleotides are TGTGCCAGCAGACCCGACACGAGCACAGATACGCAGTATTTT. It translates to CASRPDTSTDTQYF. The rearrangement joins TRBV7-9 to TRBJ2-3, with D hard to call. Per the germline V gene, CDR1 is SEHNR and CDR2 is FQNEAQ (reference sequence). This CDR3 has 14 amino acids. Trimming shortened V by 6 bases and J by 0 bases, and 10 bases separated the two germline ends.

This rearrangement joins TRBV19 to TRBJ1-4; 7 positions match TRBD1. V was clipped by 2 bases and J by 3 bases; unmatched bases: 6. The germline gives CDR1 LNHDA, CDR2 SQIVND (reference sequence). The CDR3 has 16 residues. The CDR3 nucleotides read TGTGCCAGTAGTATACAATCCGGGACAGCTAATGAAAAACTGTTTTTT. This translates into CASSIQSGTANEKLFF.

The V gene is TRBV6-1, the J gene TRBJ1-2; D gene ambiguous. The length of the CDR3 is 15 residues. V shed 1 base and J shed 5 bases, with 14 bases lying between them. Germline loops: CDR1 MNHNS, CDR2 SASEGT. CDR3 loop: CASSEGLKEGYGYTF. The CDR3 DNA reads TGTGCCAGCAGTGAAGGCCTAAAAGAAGGTTATGGCTACACCTTC.